The entry that follows covers one TCR beta chain sequence. Its binding antigen is unknown. No base-level quality is on record; no much larger clone is a single base apart. Genomic DNA was used as template for profiling of TCR beta VDJ combinations and CDR3 sequences. An Illumina HiSeq 2000 was used for TCR repertoire sequencing. Per the original workflow: TRBV/TRBJ rearrangement plots, CDR3 size and DJ length profiles, and Simpson's diversity index were used to evaluate the repertoires. The most abundant DNA sequence in the deep sequencing data was taken as the immunodominant clone. CDR3 amino acid sequences were screened for sharing across subjects and were compared with published repertoires and the VDJdb database. TCRdb reanalyzed the raw reads on its own, using fastp at Q25 for trimming and MiXCR for clone calling, and kept in-frame beta chains. For every CDR3 protein sequence, its rows merge into one entry that carries the most common genes and DNA. These V and J calls rely on TCRdb rather than the paper's analysis. Counted in this sample were 400,000 to 450,000 distinct CDR3 sequences; about 70% of them appeared once. Under 5% of the sample rests with the top ten.

The study deep-sequenced TCR repertoires of sorted CD4+ and CD8+ blood T cells from severe aplastic anemia patients and healthy subjects. Ficoll-Paque density gradient centrifugation was used to isolate peripheral blood mononuclear cells. Before DNA extraction, CD4+ and CD8+ T cells were sorted with FACS or magnetic beads. These data come from a study of CD8+CD57+ T cells in acquired aplastic anemia (dated by TCRdb to between 2017 and 2018). General notes on the study: A mean of 3.2 ug of DNA, ranging from about 0.19 to 27.4 ug, was extracted from sorted CD4+ and CD8+ cells. An average of approximately 10 million reads for CD4+ cells and approximately 12 million reads for CD8+ cells was obtained from healthy donor samples. Study-wide conclusions, independent of this receptor: No significant difference in CD8+ Simpson's diversity was found between patients and healthy controls (P=0.060). Although roughly 29 CD8+ CDR3 sequences were shared by patients and controls, these sequences appeared highly expressed in patients and within the immunodominant clones of patients.

CDR1 and CDR2 (SGHTA, FQGNSA) derive from the germline V gene. The cysteine opens and the phenylalanine closes a CDR3 of 13 amino acids. The DNA shown is the 39-base CDR3, in frame from base 1. This TCR was sampled from a human donor in good health, serving as a control. Sequenced material: sorted CD4+, CD8+, or CD8+CD57+ T cells (not recorded which) from PBMCs. Rearrangement joined TRBV7-2 to TRBJ2-7, with the D gene uncertain. The DNA end is more similar to TRBJ1-2, so the J call may be wrong. The DNA is TGTGCCAGCAGCGGCGGGTTCGCCTACGGCTACACCTTC. It specifies CASSGGFAYGYTF.